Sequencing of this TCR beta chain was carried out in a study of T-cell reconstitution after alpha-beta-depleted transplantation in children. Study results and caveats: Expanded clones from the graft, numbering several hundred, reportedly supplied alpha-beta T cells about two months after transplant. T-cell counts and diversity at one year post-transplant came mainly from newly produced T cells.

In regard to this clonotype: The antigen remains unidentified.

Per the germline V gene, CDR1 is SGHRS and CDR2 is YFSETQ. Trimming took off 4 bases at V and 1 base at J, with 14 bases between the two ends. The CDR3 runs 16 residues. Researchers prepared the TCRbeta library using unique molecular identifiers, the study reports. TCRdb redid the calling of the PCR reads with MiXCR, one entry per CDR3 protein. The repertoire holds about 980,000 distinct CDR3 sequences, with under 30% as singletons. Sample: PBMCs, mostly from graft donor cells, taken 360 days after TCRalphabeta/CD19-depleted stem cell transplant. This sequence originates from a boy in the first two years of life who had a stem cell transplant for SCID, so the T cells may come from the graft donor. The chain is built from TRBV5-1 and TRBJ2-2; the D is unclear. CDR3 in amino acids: CASSPTQQRNTGELFF. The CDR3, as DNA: TGCGCCAGCAGCCCTACTCAACAGAGGAACACCGGGGAGCTGTTTTTT.